This passage covers 25 T cell receptor beta chains from one sample sequenced in a study of somatic mutations in cytotoxic T cells in rheumatoid arthritis. The method was immunoSEQ multiplex PCR; TCRdb's version includes in-frame clones alone and lacks a portion of them. The profile covers approximately 30,000 clones, with 80% to 85% appearing a single time and roughly 7.6% taken by the ten largest. What was sequenced was CD8+ T cells sorted from blood. The receptor set was obtained from an adult with rheumatoid arthritis.

The rearrangement joins TRBV9 to TRBJ1-1; TRBD1 agrees at 10 bases. J lost 2 bases, V lost 3 bases, and 1 base had no gene match. This CDR3 is built from 14 residues. Germline V gene data show CDR1 as SGDLS and CDR2 as YYNGEE. The CDR3 bases are TGTGCCAGCAGCGGGGACAGGGGAAACACTGAAGCTTTCTTT. Encoded protein: CASSGDRGNTEAFF.

This clone was seen more than once but under ten times. The rearrangement uses TRBV4-1 and TRBJ2-7; TRBD1 might be the D (6 bases). The CDR3 consists of 13 residues. Per the germline V gene, CDR1 is MGHRA and CDR2 is YSYEKL. Trimming left V 4 bases short and J 5 bases short, with 12 bases between. The CDR3 DNA sequence: TGCGCCAGCAGCCCAGGGACACCCGACGAGCAGTACTTC. Amino acid sequence: CASSPGTPDEQYF.

The chain employs TRBV6-5 and TRBJ1-4; 7 bases align to TRBD1. Germline V gene sequence: CDR1 MNHEY, CDR2 SVGAGI. V lost 0 bases and J lost 10; bases outside the gene matches: 8. The CDR3 consists of 15 residues. The CDR3 nucleotides read TGTGCCAGCAGTTACTCCGGGGACAGAGGGGGAAAACTGTTTTTT. It codes for CASSYSGDRGGKLFF.

The chain recombines TRBV6-5 with TRBJ1-1; D may be TRBD1 (6 bases). CDR3 length: 16 amino acids. The germline CDR1 and CDR2 sequences are MNHEY and SVGAGI. Trimming stripped 1 base from V and 3 bases from J, with 15 bases between. The CDR3, as DNA: TGTGCCAGCAGTTACTTGGGGGGGGGCTTGTACACTGAAGCTTTCTTT. Its translation is CASSYLGGGLYTEAFF.

There are a few counts of this clone. The CDR3 loop is CASSSNRQGPTYEQYF. The CDR3 DNA sequence: TGTGCCAGCAGCTCTAATAGACAGGGCCCCACCTACGAGCAGTACTTC. J is TRBJ2-7 and V is TRBV7-9; TRBD1 aligns across 7 bases. Germline CDR1 reads SEHNR; CDR2 reads FQNEAQ (reference sequence). The CDR3 extends over 16 amino acids. V was clipped by 4 bases and J by 2 bases; unmatched bases: 11.

The V and J genes are TRBV5-5 and TRBJ2-7; no definite D call. The CDR3 runs to 11 residues. The germline CDR1 and CDR2 sequences are SGHKS and YYEKEE (reference sequence). The V and J ends lost 4 bases and 4 bases respectively, with 6 bases between them. The CDR3 nucleotides read TGTGCCAGCAGCCCCAGATACGAGCAGTACTTC. This translates into CASSPRYEQYF.

A note on this clone: Other DNA sequences in this specimen translate into the identical CDR3. The rearrangement uses TRBV6-5 and TRBJ2-7; the match to TRBD1 covers 8 bases. There are 14 residues in the CDR3. Germline CDR1 and CDR2: MNHEY and SVGAGI. With V trimmed by 6 bases and J by 0 bases, 4 bases remained unmatched. In DNA form, the CDR3 reads TGTGCCAGCAGCTCCGGGACAGGCTCCTACGAGCAGTACTTC. The encoded protein is CASSSGTGSYEQYF.

The sample holds a few counts of this clone. This chain connects TRBV11-2 to TRBJ1-6; D is unresolved. Trimming removed 9 bases at V and 1 base at J, with 16 bases between. The CDR3 sequence is 16 residues long. CDR1 is SGHAT, CDR2 FQNNGV, per germline. CDR3 sequence (DNA): TGTGCCAGTAGCGGCCGGGTAGTGTCCTATAATTCACCCCTCCACTTT. Translated, it gives CASSGRVVSYNSPLHF.

CDR3 sequence: CSVGSGDREVATGNTIYF. In nucleotides, the CDR3 is TGCAGCGTTGGAAGTGGGGACAGGGAAGTTGCCACTGGAAACACCATATATTTT. The chain is built from TRBV29-1 and TRBJ1-3; 9 bases fit TRBD1. Germline V gene sequence: CDR1 SQVTM, CDR2 ANQGSEA. The CDR3 is 18 amino acids. Trimming at V came to 4 bases and at J to 2 bases, leaving 15 bases not matched to a gene.

CDR3 coding DNA: TGCGCCAGCAGAGGAGGGAGAGACACCGGGGAGCTGTTTTTT. Translation gives CASRGGRDTGELFF. V and J are TRBV4-1 and TRBJ2-2, with a tentative D call TRBD2 (6 bases). The CDR3 length is 14 residues. Germline V gives CDR1 MGHRA, CDR2 YSYEKL. Trimming removed 6 bases at V and 3 bases at J, with 11 bases between.

This sequence joins TRBV7-9 and TRBJ2-3; no reliable D call. Germline loops: CDR1 SEHNR, CDR2 FQNEAQ (reference sequence). There are 12 residues in the CDR3. V lost 4 bases and J lost 6, with 8 bases in between. Here the CDR3 DNA reads TGTGCCAGCAGCTCGAAGTTGGATACGCAGTATTTT. This sequence encodes CASSSKLDTQYF.

The CDR3 loop reads CASSQPGENEKLFF. CDR3 DNA: TGCGCCAGCAGCCAACCCGGAGAAAATGAAAAACTGTTTTTT. The chain carries TRBV4-1 and TRBJ1-4; unclear D gene. The germline V gene has CDR1 MGHRA and CDR2 YSYEKL. The CDR3 runs 14 residues. V lost 2 bases to trimming and J lost 5 bases, with 9 bases between them.

The CDR3 DNA reads TGTGCCAGCAAGAAGGGGACGACCCAGTACTTC. The encoded protein is CASKKGTTQYF. The chain joins TRBV6-5 to TRBJ2-5; TRBD1 or TRBD2 may be the D gene (5 bases each). The CDR3 runs to 11 residues. V lost 7 bases and J 7 bases, leaving 10 bases between the germline ends. CDR1 and CDR2 from the germline V gene are MNHEY and SVGAGI.

The rearrangement joins TRBV7-3 to TRBJ2-1; possibly TRBD2 for D (5 bases). CDR1 is SGHTA and CDR2 is FQGTGA in the germline V gene. Trimming shortened V by 6 bases and J by 9 bases, and 12 bases separated the two germline ends. The CDR3 consists of 12 residues. The CDR3 coding sequence is TGTGCCAGCAGTTACCCGGGGAGTGAGCAGTTCTTC. Protein sequence: CASSYPGSEQFF.

The rearrangement uses TRBV10-3 and TRBJ1-1; perhaps TRBD1 as D (6 bases). Germline V lookup: CDR1 ENHRY, CDR2 SYGVKD. V lost 5 bases to trimming and J lost 2 bases, with 12 bases between them. The CDR3 has 14 amino acids. CDR3 loop: CAISSTGLNTEAFF. The CDR3 coding sequence is TGTGCCATCAGTTCTACAGGGCTTAACACTGAAGCTTTCTTT.

V usage is TRBV29-1 and J usage is TRBJ1-1, with D possibly being TRBD1 (5 bases). Germline V lookup: CDR1 SQVTM, CDR2 ANQGSEA. V lost 2 bases, J lost 2 bases, and 9 bases lay in between. The CDR3 totals 13 residues. CDR3 sequence: CSVEWGGNTEAFF. The CDR3 region has the DNA TGCAGCGTTGAATGGGGGGGAAACACTGAAGCTTTCTTT. Based on the CDR3 plus reference TRBV29-1 and TRBJ1-1, the full variable domain is SAVISQKPSRDICQRGTSLTIQCQVDSQVTMMFWYRQQPGQSLTLIATANQGSEATYESGFVIDKFPISRPNLTFSTLTVSNMSPEDSSIYLCSVEWGGNTEAFFGQGTRLTVV.

V and J are TRBV27 and TRBJ2-5; weak D call: TRBD1 (5 bases). The V gene's germline CDR1 is MNHEY and CDR2 SMNVEV (reference sequence). This CDR3 has 17 amino acids. V lost 6 bases and J 5 bases, leaving 25 bases between the germline ends. The CDR3 region is CASSPLGPERGGETQYF. In DNA form, the CDR3 reads TGTGCCAGCAGCCCCTTGGGTCCAGAAAGGGGTGGGGAGACCCAGTACTTC.

The chain links TRBV7-3 to TRBJ1-1; tentatively, D is TRBD1 (5 bases). This CDR3 is 12 amino acids long. V gave up 6 bases and J gave up 1 base, with 6 bases separating them. Germline CDR1 is SGHTA and CDR2 is FQGTGA. CDR3 in amino acids: CASSQGNTEAFF. CDR3 bases: TGTGCCAGCAGTCAGGGGAACACTGAAGCTTTCTTT.

This clone was detected only once. The CDR3 region is CASSYSGTGGVEQFF. CDR3 coding DNA: TGTGCCAGCAGTTACTCCGGGACAGGGGGCGTTGAGCAGTTCTTC. This chain joins TRBV6-5 and TRBJ2-1, with 12 bases fitting TRBD1. Germline trimming cut 0 bases from V and 9 bases from J; bases unmatched to any gene: 3. From germline, CDR1 is MNHEY and CDR2 SVGAGI. CDR3 size: 15 residues.

J is TRBJ2-3 and V is TRBV4-3; 11 bases fit TRBD2. The CDR3 length is 17 residues. V shed 2 bases and J 4 bases; nucleotides not matched to a gene: 8. Per the germline V gene, CDR1 is LGHNA and CDR2 is YSLEER. CDR3 loop: CASSQSPVAGGPDTQYF. The CDR3, as DNA: TGCGCCAGCAGCCAAAGCCCCGTAGCGGGGGGGCCAGATACGCAGTATTTT.

The rearrangement uses TRBV10-1 and TRBJ2-5; D gene ambiguous. The CDR3 runs 10 residues. V was pared by 7 bases and J by 2 bases, with 2 bases between. CDR1 is WNHNN, CDR2 SYGVQD, per germline (reference sequence). For the CDR3, the DNA is TGCGCCAGCACACAAGAGACCCAGTACTTC. Protein product: CASTQETQYF.

The V and J genes are TRBV7-8 and TRBJ1-5; 9 positions match TRBD1. Germline V gene sequence: CDR1 SGHVS, CDR2 FQNEAQ. The CDR3 extends over 17 amino acids. V lost 5 bases and J lost 3; bases outside the gene matches: 11. CDR3 nucleotides: TGTGCCAGCAGCCCGAGCCCGGACAGGGGAGACAATCAGCCCCAGCATTTT. This translates into CASSPSPDRGDNQPQHF.

The rearrangement links TRBV6-5 to TRBJ2-7; TRBD1 is a possible D gene (6 bases). Per germline, CDR1 MNHEY and CDR2 SVGAGI. The CDR3 spans 15 residues. Trimming removed 2 bases at V and 2 bases at J, with 13 bases between. The CDR3 here is CASSYRGGEAYEQYF. Here the CDR3 DNA reads TGTGCCAGCAGTTACCGTGGGGGCGAAGCCTACGAGCAGTACTTC.

V is TRBV5-1 and J is TRBJ2-7, with a possible D match to TRBD2 (6 bases). The CDR3 has 14 residues. The germline V gene has CDR1 SGHRS and CDR2 YFSETQ. Trimming stripped 3 bases from V and 6 bases from J, with 16 bases between. Here the CDR3 DNA reads TGCGCCAGCAGCTCGTCCCACCCGGAGGGCGAGCAGTACTTC. Encoded protein: CASSSSHPEGEQYF.

The rearrangement uses TRBV5-4 and TRBJ1-1; unclear D gene. Trimming left V 0 bases short and J 1 base short, with 10 bases between. Per germline, CDR1 SGHNT and CDR2 YYREEE (reference sequence). This CDR3 has 15 amino acids. The CDR3 DNA reads TGTGCCAGCAGCTTGGGACGCCAGGCGAACACTGAAGCTTTCTTT. Its protein is CASSLGRQANTEAFF.